Listed below are T cell receptor beta chains from one sample, sequenced in a study of blood T cell repertoires in COVID-19. The data were produced by immunoSEQ multiplex PCR, yet TCRdb's version contains in-frame clones alone and is incomplete. The data contain 180,000 or so clones, about nine tenths of them seen just once; the ten biggest clones take up about 4%. The sample comprised peripheral blood. The receptors were sampled from a woman aged 25 to 39 with acute or convalescent COVID-19. Both conserved end residues are trimmed from each CDR3. Each record gives: V gene, J gene, D gene, CDR3 protein. The D gene is left open where the match is weak.

>TRBV5-1|TRBJ2-3|NA
ASSSLGVDGKDTQY
>TRBV6-5|TRBJ2-7|NA
ASSLREQLSYEQY
>TRBV24-1|TRBJ2-7|NA
ATSNPGGSSYEQY
>TRBV5-6|TRBJ2-5|NA
ASSLKAAGETQY
>TRBV28|TRBJ1-4|NA
ASSRTGATNEKLF
>TRBV4-2|TRBJ2-2|NA
ASSQVINSAGELF
>TRBV5-1|TRBJ2-2|NA
ASTRGAENTGELF
>TRBV28|TRBJ2-5|TRBD1
ACHGQAQETQY
>TRBV27|TRBJ2-1|TRBD1
ASSSPGQGRNEQF
>TRBV3-1/TRBV3-2|TRBJ2-3|TRBD2
ASSWTSGLGTDTQY
>TRBV7-8|TRBJ2-1|TRBD2
ASSPRLTSGITDEQF
>TRBV12-3/TRBV12-4|TRBJ2-1|TRBD1
ASFDRVGNEQF
>TRBV27|TRBJ2-1|TRBD2
ASSSTSGRANSYNEQF
>TRBV6-5|TRBJ2-1|TRBD2
ASSYPGLAGNEQF
>TRBV10-1|TRBJ2-1|TRBD2
ASSGDYREQF
>TRBV27|TRBJ1-4|NA
ASSLGGGGINEKLF
>TRBV29-1|TRBJ1-3|TRBD1
SGLGQGNTIY
>TRBV11-3|TRBJ2-5|NA
ASRPGTSSQETQY
>TRBV2|TRBJ2-1|TRBD2
ASSWGGYNEQF
>TRBV7-8|TRBJ1-4|NA
ASSTDSYEKLF
>TRBV11-3|TRBJ2-1|NA
ASSPPVDEQF
>TRBV29-1|TRBJ2-1|TRBD2
SVEGGRTSGEYNEQF
>TRBV6-1|TRBJ2-7|NA
ASSEGATDSYEQY
>TRBV7-9|TRBJ2-7|NA
ASSLGAYEQY
>TRBV20-1|TRBJ2-7|NA
SANGYYEQY
>TRBV9|TRBJ2-3|NA
ASSVGGRGTDTQY
>TRBV7-2|TRBJ2-7|NA
ASSLYSVPYEQY
>TRBV18|TRBJ2-7|NA
ASSPVDYDEQY
>TRBV3-1/TRBV3-2|TRBJ2-4|TRBD2
ASSLHGLAENIQY
>TRBV5-1|TRBJ2-3|NA
ASSQATDTQY
>TRBV28|TRBJ1-5|NA
ASNTGGSGKEPQH
>TRBV6-5|TRBJ2-3|TRBD2
AIAGGPMTDTQY
>TRBV2|TRBJ2-2|TRBD2
ATQAGGPVGELF
>TRBV18|TRBJ2-5|TRBD2
ASSSSTSGSALTQY
>TRBV28|TRBJ2-1|TRBD2
ASVPSGTKNYNEQF
>TRBV25-1|TRBJ2-3|NA
ASSEEDKKSTDTQY
>TRBV18|TRBJ1-1|NA
ASSPTGSNTEAF
>TRBV27|TRBJ2-1|NA
ASYNLGEGESSYNEQF
>TRBV20-1|TRBJ2-7|NA
SASPVSYEQY
>TRBV29-1|TRBJ1-2|NA
SVPGGQGGYT
>TRBV5-4|TRBJ2-1|NA
ASSLRDGNEQF
>TRBV9|TRBJ1-3|NA
ASSPTGSGNTIY
>TRBV6-5|TRBJ1-4|TRBD1
ASSLSNQGVKLF
>TRBV15|TRBJ2-2|TRBD2
ATSRGGASGRVTGELF
>TRBV7-8|TRBJ1-2|TRBD1
ASSARQGDGYT
>TRBV6-5|TRBJ2-7|NA
ASSYVSSHEQY
>TRBV19|TRBJ1-5|NA
ASTQRGMAGSGNQPQH
>TRBV7-2|TRBJ1-6|NA
ASSLDAGKGVSPLH
>TRBV18|TRBJ2-7|NA
ASSPERESYEQY